The present T cell receptor beta chain was sequenced within a study of OX40 agonist ivuxolimab in advanced cancers. Germline V gene lookup returns CDR1 ENHRY and CDR2 SYGVKD. After removal of 9 bases from V and 7 bases from J, the junction contained 8 bases not matched to a gene. This CDR3 region has 14 residues. Assay: immunoSEQ multiplex PCR; the TCRdb copy retains only in-frame clones and omits some. The data hold fewer than 120,000 clones, with roughly nine tenths observed a single time. The sample consisted of CD4+ or CD8+ T cells sorted from blood, taken in a trial of the OX40 agonist ivuxolimab. This sequence joins TRBV10-3 and TRBJ2-1, with 11 bases lining up with TRBD2. This clonotype was obtained from an adult with an advanced solid tumor such as melanoma, head and neck, liver or kidney cancer. CDR3 loop: CAILSTSGSNEQFF. CDR3 nucleotide sequence: TGTGCCATTCTAAGTACTAGCGGGAGTAATGAGCAGTTCTTC.